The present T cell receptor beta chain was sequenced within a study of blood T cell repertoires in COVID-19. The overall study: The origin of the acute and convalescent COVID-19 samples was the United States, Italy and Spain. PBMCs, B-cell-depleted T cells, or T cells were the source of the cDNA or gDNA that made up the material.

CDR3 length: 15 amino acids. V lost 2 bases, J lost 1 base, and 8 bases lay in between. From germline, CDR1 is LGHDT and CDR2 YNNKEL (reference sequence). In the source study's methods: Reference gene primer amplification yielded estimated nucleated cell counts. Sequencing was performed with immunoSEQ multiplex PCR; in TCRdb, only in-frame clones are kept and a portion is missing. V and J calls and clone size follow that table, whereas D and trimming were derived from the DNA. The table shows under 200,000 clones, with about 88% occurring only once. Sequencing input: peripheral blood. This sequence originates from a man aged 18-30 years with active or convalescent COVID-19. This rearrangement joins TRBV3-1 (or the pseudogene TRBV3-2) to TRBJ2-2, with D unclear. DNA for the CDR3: TGTGCCAGCAGCCAACCTCTCCGGAACACCGGGGAGCTGTTTTTT. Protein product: CASSQPLRNTGELFF.